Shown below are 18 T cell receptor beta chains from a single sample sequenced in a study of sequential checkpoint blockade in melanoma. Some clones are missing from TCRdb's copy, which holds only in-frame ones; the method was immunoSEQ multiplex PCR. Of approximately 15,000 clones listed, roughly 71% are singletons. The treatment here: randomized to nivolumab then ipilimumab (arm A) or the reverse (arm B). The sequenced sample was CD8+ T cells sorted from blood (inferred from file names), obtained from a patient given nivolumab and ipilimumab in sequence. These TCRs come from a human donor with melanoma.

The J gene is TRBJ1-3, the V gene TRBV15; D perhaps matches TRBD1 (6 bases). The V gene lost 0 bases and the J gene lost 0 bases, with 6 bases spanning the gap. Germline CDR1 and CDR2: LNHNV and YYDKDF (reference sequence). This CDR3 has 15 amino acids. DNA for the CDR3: TGTGCCACCAGCAGAGAGGGGGCCTCTGGAAACACCATATATTTT. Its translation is CATSREGASGNTIYF.

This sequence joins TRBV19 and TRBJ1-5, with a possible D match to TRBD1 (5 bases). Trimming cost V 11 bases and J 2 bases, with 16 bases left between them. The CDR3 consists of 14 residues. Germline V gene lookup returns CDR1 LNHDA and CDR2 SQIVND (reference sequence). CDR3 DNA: TGTGCCTCAATCCGGTCGGGGGGCAATCAGCCCCAGCATTTT. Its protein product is CASIRSGGNQPQHF.

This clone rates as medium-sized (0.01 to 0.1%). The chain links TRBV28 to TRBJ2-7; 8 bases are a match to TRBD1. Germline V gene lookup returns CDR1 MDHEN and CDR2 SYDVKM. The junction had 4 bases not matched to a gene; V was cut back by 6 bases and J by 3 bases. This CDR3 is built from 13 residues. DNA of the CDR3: TGTGCCAGCAGGAGGACAGGGCTCTACGAGCAGTACTTC. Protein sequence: CASRRTGLYEQYF.

CDR3 nucleotide sequence: TGTGCCATCAGTGACAGGGATTCAAATGGCTACACCTTC. Translating gives CAISDRDSNGYTF. The chain joins TRBV10-3 to TRBJ1-2, with a possible D match to TRBD1 (5 bases). This CDR3 contains 13 residues. Germline V gene lookup returns CDR1 ENHRY and CDR2 SYGVKD. Trimming left V 3 bases short and J 6 bases short, with 11 bases between.

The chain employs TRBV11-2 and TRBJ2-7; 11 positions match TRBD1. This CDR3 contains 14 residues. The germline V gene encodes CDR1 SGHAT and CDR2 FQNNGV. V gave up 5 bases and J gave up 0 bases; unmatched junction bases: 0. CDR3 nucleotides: TGTGCCAGCAGCGGGACAGGGGGCTCCTACGAGCAGTACTTC. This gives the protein CASSGTGGSYEQYF.

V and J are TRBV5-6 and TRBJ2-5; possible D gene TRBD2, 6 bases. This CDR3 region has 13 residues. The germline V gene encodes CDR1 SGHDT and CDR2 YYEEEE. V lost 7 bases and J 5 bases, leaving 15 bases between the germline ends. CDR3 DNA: TGTGCCAGCGGAGGGCGCCCCCAGGAGACCCAGTACTTC. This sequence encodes CASGGRPQETQYF.

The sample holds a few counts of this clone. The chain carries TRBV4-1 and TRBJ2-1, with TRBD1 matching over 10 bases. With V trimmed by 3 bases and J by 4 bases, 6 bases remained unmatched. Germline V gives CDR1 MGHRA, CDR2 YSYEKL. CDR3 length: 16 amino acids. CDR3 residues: CASSQEPGQGYNEQFF. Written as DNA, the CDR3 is TGCGCCAGCAGCCAGGAACCGGGACAGGGGTACAATGAGCAGTTCTTC.

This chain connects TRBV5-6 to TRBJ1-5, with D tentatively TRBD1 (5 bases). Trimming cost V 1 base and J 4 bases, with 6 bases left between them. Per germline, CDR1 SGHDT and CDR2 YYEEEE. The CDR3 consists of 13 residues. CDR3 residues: CASSLQGNQPQHF. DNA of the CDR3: TGTGCCAGCAGCTTGCAGGGTAATCAGCCCCAGCATTTT.

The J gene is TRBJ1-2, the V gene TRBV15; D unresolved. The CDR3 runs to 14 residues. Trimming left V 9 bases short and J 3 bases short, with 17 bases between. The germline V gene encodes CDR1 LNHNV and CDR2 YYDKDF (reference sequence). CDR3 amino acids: CATTYGGSDYGYTF. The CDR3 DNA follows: TGTGCCACGACATACGGAGGGAGCGACTATGGCTACACCTTC.

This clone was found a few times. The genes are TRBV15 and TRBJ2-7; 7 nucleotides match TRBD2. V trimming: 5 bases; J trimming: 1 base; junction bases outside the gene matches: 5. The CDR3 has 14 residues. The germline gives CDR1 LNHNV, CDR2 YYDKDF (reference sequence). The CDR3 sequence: CATSDRDYSYEQYF. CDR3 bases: TGTGCCACCAGCGACCGGGACTATTCCTACGAGCAGTACTTC.

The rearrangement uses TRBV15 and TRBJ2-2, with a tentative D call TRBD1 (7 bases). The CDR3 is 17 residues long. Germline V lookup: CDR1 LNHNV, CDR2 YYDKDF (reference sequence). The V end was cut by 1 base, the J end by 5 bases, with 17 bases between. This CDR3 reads CATSRGGAGGRTGELFF. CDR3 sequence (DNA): TGTGCCACCAGCAGAGGGGGGGCAGGGGGAAGGACCGGGGAGCTGTTTTTT.

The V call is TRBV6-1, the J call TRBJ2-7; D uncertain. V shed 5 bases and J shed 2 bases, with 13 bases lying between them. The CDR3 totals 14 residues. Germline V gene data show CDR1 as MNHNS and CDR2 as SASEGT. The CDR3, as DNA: TGTGCCAGCAGTCCGAAGACTCTTGCCTACGAGCAGTACTTC. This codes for CASSPKTLAYEQYF.

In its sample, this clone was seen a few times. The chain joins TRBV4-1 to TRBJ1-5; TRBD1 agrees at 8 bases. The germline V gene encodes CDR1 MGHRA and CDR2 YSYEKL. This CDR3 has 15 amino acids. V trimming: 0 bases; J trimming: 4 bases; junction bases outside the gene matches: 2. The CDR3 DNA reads TGCGCCAGCAGCCAAGAAAACAGGGGGAATCAGCCCCAGCATTTT. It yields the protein CASSQENRGNQPQHF.

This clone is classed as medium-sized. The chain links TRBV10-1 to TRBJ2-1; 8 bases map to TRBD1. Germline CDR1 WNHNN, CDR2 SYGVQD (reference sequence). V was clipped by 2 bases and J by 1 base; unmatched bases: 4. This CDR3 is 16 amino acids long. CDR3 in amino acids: CASSETQGASYNEQFF. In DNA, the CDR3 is TGCGCCAGCAGTGAGACTCAGGGGGCATCCTACAATGAGCAGTTCTTC.

The CDR3 loop is CASSQDSGTSGNSYEQYF. Written as DNA, the CDR3 is TGCGCCAGCAGCCAAGATTCGGGGACTAGCGGCAACTCCTACGAGCAGTACTTC. The V and J genes are TRBV4-1 and TRBJ2-7; 11 nucleotides align to TRBD2. This CDR3 spans 18 amino acids. Germline V gene sequence: CDR1 MGHRA, CDR2 YSYEKL. J lost 0 bases, V lost 0 bases, and 7 bases had no gene match.

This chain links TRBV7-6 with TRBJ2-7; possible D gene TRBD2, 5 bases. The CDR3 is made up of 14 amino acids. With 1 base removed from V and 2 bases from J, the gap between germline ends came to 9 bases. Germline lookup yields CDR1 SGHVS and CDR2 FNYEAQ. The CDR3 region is CASSLGRGTYEQYF. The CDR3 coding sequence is TGTGCCAGCAGCTTAGGGAGAGGGACCTACGAGCAGTACTTC.

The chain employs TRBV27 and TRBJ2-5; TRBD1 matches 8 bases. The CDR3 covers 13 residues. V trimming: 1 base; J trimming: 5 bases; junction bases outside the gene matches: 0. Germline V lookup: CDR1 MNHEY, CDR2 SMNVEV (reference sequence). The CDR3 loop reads CASSLWDRETQYF. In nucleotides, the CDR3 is TGTGCCAGCAGTTTATGGGACAGGGAGACCCAGTACTTC.

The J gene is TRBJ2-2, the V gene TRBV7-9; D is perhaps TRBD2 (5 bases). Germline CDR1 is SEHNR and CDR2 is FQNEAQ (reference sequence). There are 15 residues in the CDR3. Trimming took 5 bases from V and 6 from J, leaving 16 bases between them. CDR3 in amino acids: CASSDPGVPPGELFF. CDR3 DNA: TGTGCCAGCAGCGACCCCGGGGTCCCCCCCGGGGAGCTGTTTTTT. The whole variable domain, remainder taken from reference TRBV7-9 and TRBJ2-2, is DTGVSQNPRHKITKRGQNVTFRCDPISEHNRLYWYRQTLGQGPEFLTYFQNEAQLEKSRLLSDRFSAERPKGSFSTLEIQRTEQGDSAMYLCASSDPGVPPGELFFGEGSRLTVL.